This T cell receptor (beta chain) came from a study of spatial heterogeneity in lung cancer (dated 2019 in TCRdb). Describing the broader study: Beta-chain transcripts were consistently detected in greater numbers than alpha-chain transcripts, which likely reflects a higher abundance of beta-chain transcripts. In the raw uncorrected reads, each unique combination of TCR and UMI appeared more than ten times on average. TCR alpha and beta repertoires were quantitatively compared across multiple tumor regions, matched nontumor lung and blood in non-small cell lung cancer. The study linked features of the TCR repertoire to counts of nonsynonymous mutations, which were determined by whole-exome sequencing of tumor tissue. At surgery, some 200 tumor regions, around 65 matched nontumor lung samples and some 54 PBMC samples were TCR-sequenced for both alpha and beta chains. What the study reported, not specific to this receptor: Ubiquitous expanded tumor TCRs were found in blood more often at tumor resection than at routine follow-up. Additional single-cell paired TCR alpha and beta sequencing was considered necessary to confirm, at a functional level, the hypothesis that regional TCRs recognize regional mutations.

Interpreted using the paper, the time point label stands for: sample taken at primary tumor resection. TCR sequencing used whole RNA extracted from tumor and nontumor lung tissue, or from cryopreserved PBMC samples, without cell sorting. The donors were more than 60 patients from the lung TRACERx cohort who had early-stage, untreated non-small cell lung cancer. A patient was chosen for TCR sequencing only when enough RNA was available from at least two tumor regions. The CDR3 has 16 amino acids, counting the end cysteine and phenylalanine. Only the CDR3 region is kept as DNA, spanning 48 bases read in frame from base 1. V and J lose 2 bases and 4 bases, and a span of 15 bases separates them. Looking up the germline V gene yields CDR1 MGHRA and CDR2 YSYEKL. This clonotype is deemed medium-sized (0.01 to 0.1%). It lacks a known antigen. Per-base qualities were not stored, and no clone one base away is much larger.

Library method: 5' RACE. Sequencing relied on a NextSeq 500. In the TCR library protocol, a unique molecular identifier was attached to each TCR cDNA molecule so that PCR and sequencing errors could be corrected. In the original analysis: Decombinator tools were used for TCR identification, UMI-based error correction and CDR3 extraction. Expanded TCRs were defined as those above a frequency of 2 per 1,000, corresponding to the top 1% of the tumor frequency distribution. Renyi diversity was calculated using the R vegan package after each repertoire was subsampled 100 times to 5,000 TCRs. To build CDR3 similarity networks, amino acid triplet string-kernel similarity was used, and CDR3s were connected when their pairwise similarity was above 0.82. TCRdb reprocessed the public reads (quality trimming at Q25 with fastp, clone calling with MiXCR) and kept in-frame beta chains. A single entry per CDR3 protein holds the most common genes and DNA from its merged rows. It is TCRdb's table, rather than the study itself, that gives the V and J calls and clone size. A total of 4,900 or so distinct CDR3 sequences appear in this sample, roughly 17% of them only once. Of the sample, over 5% falls within the top ten clones.

This clonotype originated in a male donor with early-stage non-small cell lung cancer. The sequencing here drew on PBMCs, taken at surgery. The chain is encoded by TRBV4-1 joined to TRBJ1-5; perhaps TRBD1 is the D gene, with 5 bases matching. DNA sequence: TGCGCCAGCAGCCAAACCACCAGACAGTTAAATCAGCCCCAGCATTTT. Translated, this gives CASSQTTRQLNQPQHF.